This T cell receptor (beta chain) was recovered during a study of T cells after yellow fever vaccination. TCRdb redid the calling of the 5' RACE reads with MiXCR, one entry per CDR3 protein. The data contain about 300,000 distinct CDR3 sequences, about 10% of them singletons. This clonotype was counted between two and nine times. The sequenced sample was CD4+ T cells sorted from PBMCs, obtained 5 days after the yellow fever booster vaccination. This clonotype was obtained from a young man who received the YFV17D yellow fever vaccine.

CDR3 residues: CASSYSRGTGTISYV. CDR3 nucleotide sequence: TGTGCCAGCAGTTACTCGCGGGGCACCGGGACTATCTCGTACGTC. V gene TRBV6-2 or TRBV6-3 combines with J gene TRBJ2-7; 7 nucleotides agree with TRBD2. The CDR3 runs to 15 residues. V shed 0 bases and J 12 bases; nucleotides not matched to a gene: 14. The germline CDR1 and CDR2 sequences are MNHEY and SVGEGT.